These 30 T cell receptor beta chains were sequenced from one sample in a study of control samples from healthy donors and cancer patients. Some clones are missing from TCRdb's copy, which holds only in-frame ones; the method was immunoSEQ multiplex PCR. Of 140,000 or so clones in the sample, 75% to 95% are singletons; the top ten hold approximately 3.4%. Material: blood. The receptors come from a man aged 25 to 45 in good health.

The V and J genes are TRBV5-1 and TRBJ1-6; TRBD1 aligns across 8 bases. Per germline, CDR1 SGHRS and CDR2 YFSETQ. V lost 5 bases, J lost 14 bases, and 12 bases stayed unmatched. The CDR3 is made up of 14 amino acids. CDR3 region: CASRTGTGPSALHF. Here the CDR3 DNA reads TGCGCCAGCAGAACCGGGACAGGTCCATCGGCCCTCCACTTT. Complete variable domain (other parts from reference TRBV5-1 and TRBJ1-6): KAGVTQTPRYLIKTRGQQVTLSCSPISGHRSVSWYQQTPGQGLQFLFEYFSETQRNKGNFPGRFSGRQFSNSRSEMNVSTLELGDSALYLCASRTGTGPSALHFGNGTRLTVT.

CDR3 sequence: CASSTVQGGEQYF. CDR3 coding DNA: TGTGCCAGCAGCACAGTACAGGGGGGCGAGCAGTACTTC. The chain links TRBV11-1 to TRBJ2-7; the match to TRBD1 covers 8 bases. The V gene end was trimmed by 5 bases and the J gene end by 6 bases; junction bases not matched to a gene: 6. The CDR3 is 13 amino acids. Germline V gene data show CDR1 as SGHAT and CDR2 as FQDESV (reference sequence).

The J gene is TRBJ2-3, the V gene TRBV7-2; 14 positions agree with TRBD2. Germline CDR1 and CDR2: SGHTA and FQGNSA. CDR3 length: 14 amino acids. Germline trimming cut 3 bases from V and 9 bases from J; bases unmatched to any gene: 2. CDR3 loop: CASSLTSGGGTQYF. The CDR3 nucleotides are TGTGCCAGCAGCTTGACTAGCGGGGGGGGGACGCAGTATTTT.

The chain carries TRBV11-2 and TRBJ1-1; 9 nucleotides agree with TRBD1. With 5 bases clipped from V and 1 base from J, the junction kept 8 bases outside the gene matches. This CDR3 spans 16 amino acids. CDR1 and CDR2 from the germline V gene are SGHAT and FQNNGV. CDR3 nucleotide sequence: TGTGCCAGCAGCCACGGGACAGGGAGAGAGAACACTGAAGCTTTCTTT. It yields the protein CASSHGTGRENTEAFF.

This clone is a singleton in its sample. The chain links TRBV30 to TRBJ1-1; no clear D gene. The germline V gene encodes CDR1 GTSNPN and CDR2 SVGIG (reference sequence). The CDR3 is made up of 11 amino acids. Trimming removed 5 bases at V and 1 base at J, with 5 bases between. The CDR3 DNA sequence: TGTGCCTGGCAATGGAACACTGAAGCTTTCTTT. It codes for CAWQWNTEAFF. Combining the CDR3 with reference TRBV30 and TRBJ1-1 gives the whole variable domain SQTIHQWPATLVQPVGSPLSLECTVEGTSNPNLYWYRQAAGRGLQLLFYSVGIGQISSEVPQNLSASRPQDRQFILSSKKLLLSDSGFYLCAWQWNTEAFFGQGTRLTVV.

CDR3 protein: CASRPGLISGANVLTF. The CDR3 DNA reads TGTGCCAGCAGACCGGGACTTATCTCTGGGGCCAACGTCCTGACTTTC. The chain is built from TRBV28 and TRBJ2-6, with D tentatively TRBD2 (6 bases). The CDR3 totals 16 residues. The V end lost 6 bases, the J end lost 0 bases, and 12 bases lay between the germline ends. The germline V gene encodes CDR1 MDHEN and CDR2 SYDVKM.

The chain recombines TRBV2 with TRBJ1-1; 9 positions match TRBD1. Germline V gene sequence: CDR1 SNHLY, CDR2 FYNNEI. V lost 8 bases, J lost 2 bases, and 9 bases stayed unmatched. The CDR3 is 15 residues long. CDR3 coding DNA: TGTGCCAGCCGGGACAGGGAGGCGATTAACACTGAAGCTTTCTTT. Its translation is CASRDREAINTEAFF.

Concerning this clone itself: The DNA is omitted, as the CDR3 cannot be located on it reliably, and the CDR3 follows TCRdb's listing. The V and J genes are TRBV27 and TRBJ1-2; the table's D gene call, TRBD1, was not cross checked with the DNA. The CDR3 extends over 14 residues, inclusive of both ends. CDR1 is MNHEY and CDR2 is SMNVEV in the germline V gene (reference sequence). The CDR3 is CASSFSWAIGSKTF.

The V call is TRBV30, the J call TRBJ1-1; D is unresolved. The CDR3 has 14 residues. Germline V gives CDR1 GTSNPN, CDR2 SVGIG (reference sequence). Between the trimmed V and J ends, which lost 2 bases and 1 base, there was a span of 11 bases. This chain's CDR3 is CAWSSRRRNTEAFF. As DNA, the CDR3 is TGTGCCTGGAGTTCGAGGAGGAGGAACACTGAAGCTTTCTTT.

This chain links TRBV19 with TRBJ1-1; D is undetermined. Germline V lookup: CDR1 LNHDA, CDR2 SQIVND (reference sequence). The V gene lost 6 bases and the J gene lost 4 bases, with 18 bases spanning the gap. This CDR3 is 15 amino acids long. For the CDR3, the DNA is TGTGCCAGTAGAACCGGGATAGCCAAGACCACTGAAGCTTTCTTT. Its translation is CASRTGIAKTTEAFF.

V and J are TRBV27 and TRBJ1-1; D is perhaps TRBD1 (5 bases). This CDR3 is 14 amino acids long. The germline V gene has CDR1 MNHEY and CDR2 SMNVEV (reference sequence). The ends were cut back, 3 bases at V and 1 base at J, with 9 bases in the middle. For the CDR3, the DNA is TGTGCCAGCAGTTTTCGAAGGGGGAACACTGAAGCTTTCTTT. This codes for CASSFRRGNTEAFF.

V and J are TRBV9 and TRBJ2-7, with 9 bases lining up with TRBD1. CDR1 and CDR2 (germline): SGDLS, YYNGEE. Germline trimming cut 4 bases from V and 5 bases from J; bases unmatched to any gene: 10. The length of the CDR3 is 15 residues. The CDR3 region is CASSSQDRGVHEQYF. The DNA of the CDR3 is TGTGCCAGCAGCTCCCAGGACAGGGGAGTCCACGAGCAGTACTTC.

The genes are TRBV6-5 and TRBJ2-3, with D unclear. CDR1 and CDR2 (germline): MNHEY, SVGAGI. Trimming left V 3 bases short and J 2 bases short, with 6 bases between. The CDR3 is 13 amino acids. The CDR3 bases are TGTGCCAGCAGTTATAGCCCCACAGATACGCAGTATTTT. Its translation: CASSYSPTDTQYF.

CDR3 sequence: CASSMWTVNTEAFF. The CDR3, as DNA: TGTGCCAGTAGTATGTGGACGGTGAACACTGAAGCTTTCTTT. The chain has TRBV19 and TRBJ1-1; D not certain. Deletions cut 3 bases from V and 0 bases from J, with 8 bases between. Germline CDR1 reads LNHDA; CDR2 reads SQIVND (reference sequence). There are 14 residues in the CDR3.

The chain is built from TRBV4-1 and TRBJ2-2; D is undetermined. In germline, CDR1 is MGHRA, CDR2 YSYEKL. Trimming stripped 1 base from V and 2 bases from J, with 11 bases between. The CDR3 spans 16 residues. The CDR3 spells CASSQVATYNTGELFF. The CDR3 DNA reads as TGCGCCAGCAGCCAAGTCGCGACTTATAACACCGGGGAGCTGTTTTTT.

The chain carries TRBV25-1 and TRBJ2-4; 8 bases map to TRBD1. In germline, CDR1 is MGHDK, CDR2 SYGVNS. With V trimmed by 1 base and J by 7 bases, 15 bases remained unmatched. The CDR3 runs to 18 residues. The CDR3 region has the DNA TGTGCCAGCAGTGAATTATTGGTGGAGGCAGGGGGCTCGAACATTCAGTACTTC. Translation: CASSELLVEAGGSNIQYF.

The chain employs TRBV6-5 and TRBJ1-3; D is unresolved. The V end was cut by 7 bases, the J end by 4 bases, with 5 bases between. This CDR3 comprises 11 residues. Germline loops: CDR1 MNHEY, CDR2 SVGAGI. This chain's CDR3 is CASIEGNTIYF. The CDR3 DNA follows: TGTGCCAGCATAGAAGGAAACACCATATATTTT.

CDR3 loop: CASSWGTSGAATYEQYF. The CDR3, as DNA: TGTGCCAGCAGCTGGGGGACTAGCGGGGCCGCTACCTACGAGCAGTACTTC. The chain is built from TRBV7-2 and TRBJ2-7; 13 nucleotides match TRBD2. J gave up 2 bases and V 4 bases, and 8 bases lay outside the gene matches. CDR3 length: 17 amino acids. Germline assignment: CDR1 SGHTA and CDR2 FQGNSA.

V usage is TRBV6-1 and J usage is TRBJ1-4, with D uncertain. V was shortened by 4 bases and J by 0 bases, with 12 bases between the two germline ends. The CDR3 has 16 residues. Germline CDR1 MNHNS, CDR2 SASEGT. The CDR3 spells CASSVWLTATNEKLFF. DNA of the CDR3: TGTGCCAGCAGTGTTTGGCTTACTGCAACTAATGAAAAACTGTTTTTT.

The DNA of the CDR3 is TGTGCCAGCAGTCGAGCTCCCGGGACACCCAATTCACCCCTCCACTTT. Translated: CASSRAPGTPNSPLHF. The V and J genes are TRBV28 and TRBJ1-6; possible D gene TRBD1, 6 bases. Per the germline V gene, CDR1 is MDHEN and CDR2 is SYDVKM. The CDR3 covers 16 residues. The V end was cut by 5 bases, the J end by 7 bases, with 18 bases between. Supplemented by reference TRBV28 and TRBJ1-6, the full variable domain reads DVKVTQSSRYLVKRTGEKVFLECVQDMDHENMFWYRQDPGLGLRLIYFSYDVKMKEKGDIPEGYSVSREKKERFSLILESASTNQTSMYLCASSRAPGTPNSPLHFGNGTRLTVT.

CDR3 sequence (DNA): TGTGCCATAAAATTAACCGGGACAGAAGCTTTCTTT. Protein product: CAIKLTGTEAFF. The V and J genes are TRBV6-5 and TRBJ1-1; D possibly corresponds to TRBD1 (6 bases). The CDR3 is 12 amino acids. Trimming removed 10 bases at V and 8 bases at J, with 17 bases between. Germline CDR1 and CDR2: MNHEY and SVGAGI.

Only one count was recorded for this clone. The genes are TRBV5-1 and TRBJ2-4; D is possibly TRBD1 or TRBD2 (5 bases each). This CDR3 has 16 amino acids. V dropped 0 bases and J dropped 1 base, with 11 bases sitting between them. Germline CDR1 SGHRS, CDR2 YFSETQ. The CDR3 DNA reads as TGCGCCAGCAGCTTGGGGGGCGGGTTGGCCAAAAACATTCAGTACTTC. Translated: CASSLGGGLAKNIQYF.

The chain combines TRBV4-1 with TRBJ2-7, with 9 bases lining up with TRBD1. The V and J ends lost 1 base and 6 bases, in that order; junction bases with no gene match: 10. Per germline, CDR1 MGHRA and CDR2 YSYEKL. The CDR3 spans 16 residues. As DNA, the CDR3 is TGCGCCAGCAGCCAAGGGGACAGGGCGCCGGCTGGCGAGCAGTACTTC. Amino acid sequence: CASSQGDRAPAGEQYF.

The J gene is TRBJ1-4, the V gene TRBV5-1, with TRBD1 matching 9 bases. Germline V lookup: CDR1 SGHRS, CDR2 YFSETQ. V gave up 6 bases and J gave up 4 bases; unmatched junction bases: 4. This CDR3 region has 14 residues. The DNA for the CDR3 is TGCGCCAGCATGATGGGACAGGGTAATGAAAAACTGTTTTTT. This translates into CASMMGQGNEKLFF.

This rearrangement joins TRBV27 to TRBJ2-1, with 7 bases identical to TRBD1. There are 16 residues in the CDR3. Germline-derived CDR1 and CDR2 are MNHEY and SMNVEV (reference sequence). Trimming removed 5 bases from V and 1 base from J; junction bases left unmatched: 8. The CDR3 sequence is CASSTQTGFSYNEQFF. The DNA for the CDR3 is TGTGCCAGCAGTACTCAGACAGGGTTTTCCTACAATGAGCAGTTCTTC.

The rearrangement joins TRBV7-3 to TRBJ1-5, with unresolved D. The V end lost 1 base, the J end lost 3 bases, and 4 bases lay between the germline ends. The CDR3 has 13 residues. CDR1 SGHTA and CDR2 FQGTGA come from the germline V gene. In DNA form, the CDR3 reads TGTGCCAGCAGCTTAAGTTCCAATCAGCCCCAGCATTTT. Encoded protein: CASSLSSNQPQHF.

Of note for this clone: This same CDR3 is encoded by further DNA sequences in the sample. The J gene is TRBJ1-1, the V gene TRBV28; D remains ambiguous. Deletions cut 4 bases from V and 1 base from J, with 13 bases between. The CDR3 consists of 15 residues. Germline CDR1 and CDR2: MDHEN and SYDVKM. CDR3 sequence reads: CASSSGGGRNTEAFF. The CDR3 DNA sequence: TGTGCCAGCAGTTCGGGCGGCGGAAGGAACACTGAAGCTTTCTTT.

The CDR3 coding sequence is TGTGCCATCAGTGACCGGGACAGGGAGGGAAACACCATATATTTT. Translated: CAISDRDREGNTIYF. This chain joins TRBV10-3 and TRBJ1-3; TRBD1 matches at 9 bases. This CDR3 has 15 amino acids. Germline lookup yields CDR1 ENHRY and CDR2 SYGVKD. V lost 3 bases to trimming and J lost 4 bases; unmatched junction nucleotides: 4.

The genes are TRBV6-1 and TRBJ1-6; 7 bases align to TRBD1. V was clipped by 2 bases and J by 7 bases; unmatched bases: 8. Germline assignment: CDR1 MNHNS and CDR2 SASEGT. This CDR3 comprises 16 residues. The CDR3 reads CASSEMGGQRNSPLHF. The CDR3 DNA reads TGTGCCAGCAGTGAAATGGGGGGACAGAGGAATTCACCCCTCCACTTT.

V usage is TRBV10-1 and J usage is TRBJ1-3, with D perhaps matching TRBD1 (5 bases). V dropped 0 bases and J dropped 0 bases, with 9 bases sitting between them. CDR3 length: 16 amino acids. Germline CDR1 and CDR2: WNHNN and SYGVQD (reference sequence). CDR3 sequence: CASSESGPYSGNTIYF. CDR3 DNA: TGCGCCAGCAGTGAGTCGGGACCCTACTCTGGAAACACCATATATTTT.